The present T cell receptor (beta chain) was sequenced within a study of molecular identifiers for immune sequencing clone quantification. Across the study: Naive CD8 RNA (about 19,000 or 110,000 cells) was divided into five aliquots, with four sequenced. The study, taken as a whole, reports: Clones above 20 RNA copies contained over 97% of effector molecules and under 1% of naive molecules. Spiked Jurkat TCR RNA equivalent to one cell reportedly surfaced among some 1 million naive cells.

The CDR3 spans 16 residues. Trimming took 0 bases from V and 6 from J, leaving 17 bases between them. Germline V gene sequence: CDR1 LGHNA, CDR2 YSLEER. The use of previously described methods and listed TCR primers produced the bulk TCR libraries. Via MiXCR, TCRdb re-called the PCR reads, giving one row per CDR3 protein. This sample has approximately 320,000 distinct CDR3 sequences, with 24% found just once. This clonotype occurred many times. Antigen unknown. The sequence was collected from a human donor in good health. Some libraries in this study had Jurkat cell RNA spiked in. The chain combines TRBV4-3 with TRBJ1-2; D is unclear. The source material was naive CD8+ T cells from blood, with Jurkat cell RNA spiked in. Subset in this sample: FACS-sorted CD8+CD4-CCR7+CD45RA+ naive T cells. This CDR3 reads CASSQDGRVSIDGYTF. In DNA, the CDR3 is TGCGCCAGCAGCCAAGATGGAAGGGTCTCCATCGATGGCTACACCTTC.